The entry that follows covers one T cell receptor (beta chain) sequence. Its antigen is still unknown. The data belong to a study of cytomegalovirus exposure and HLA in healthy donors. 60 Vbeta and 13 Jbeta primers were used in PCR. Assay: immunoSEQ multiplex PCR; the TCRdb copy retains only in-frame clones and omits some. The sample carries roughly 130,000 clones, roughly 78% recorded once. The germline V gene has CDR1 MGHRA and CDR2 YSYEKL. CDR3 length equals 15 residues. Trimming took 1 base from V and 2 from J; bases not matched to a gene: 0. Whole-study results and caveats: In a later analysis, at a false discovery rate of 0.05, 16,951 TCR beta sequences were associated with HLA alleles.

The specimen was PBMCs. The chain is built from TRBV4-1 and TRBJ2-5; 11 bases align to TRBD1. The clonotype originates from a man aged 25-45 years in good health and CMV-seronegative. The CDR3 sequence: CASSQGDRGQETQYF. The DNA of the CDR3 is TGCGCCAGCAGCCAAGGGGACAGGGGGCAAGAGACCCAGTACTTC.